The source of this T cell receptor (beta chain) is a study of blood T cell repertoires in COVID-19. Clones were read by immunoSEQ multiplex PCR, and TCRdb kept only the in-frame ones, dropping some. The sample has some 210,000 clones, approximately 82% seen once; the top ten hold 2.5% to 3.5%. Germline V gene data show CDR1 as GTSNPN and CDR2 as SVGIG (reference sequence). V lost 2 bases, J lost 2 bases, and 7 bases stayed unmatched. This CDR3 has 15 amino acids. The chain couples TRBV30 to TRBJ2-3; 7 bases fit TRBD1. This sequence originates from a man aged 50 or older with active or convalescent COVID-19. Sequencing was done on a sample of peripheral blood. The CDR3 bases are TGTGCCTGGAGTAGCACAGGGGCATACACAGATACGCAGTATTTT. Amino acid sequence: CAWSSTGAYTDTQYF.